This TCR beta chain came from a study of blood T cells in healthy people across ages. Overall study results and limits: Roughly linearly, TCR beta diversity per million T cells fell as age increased. Investigators treated diversity estimates from one million T cells as underestimates.

This clonotype was counted only a few times. Its antigen is undetermined. A sample-barcoded 5' primer and a J-beta primer mix were used in a second PCR of roughly 6 to 11 cycles. TCRdb re-derived calls from the 5' RACE reads in MiXCR, one entry per CDR3 protein. The data contain almost 1 million distinct CDR3 sequences, about 53% of them singletons. Germline V gene lookup returns CDR1 MNHEY and CDR2 SVGAGI. The CDR3 spans 18 residues. Losses at the gene ends were 2 bases for V and 0 bases for J; bases not matched to a gene: 10. The donors, aged about 6 to 90, were healthy Caucasians from Russia. Sequenced sample: blood. This receptor was taken from a woman aged 55-69 years in good health. The gene calls are TRBV6-5 and TRBJ2-3; 8 bases are shared with TRBD1. In DNA, the CDR3 is TGTGCCAGCAGTTACCTCGGACAGGGCAAGACTAGCACAGATACGCAGTATTTT. As protein: CASSYLGQGKTSTDTQYF.